One and the same sample provided the 29 T cell receptor beta chains below, sequenced in a study of shared clonotypes between healthy human individuals. It was CD45RO-negative cells, positively selected for CCR7, that made up naive CD8 cells, with terminally differentiated effector memory CD45RA+ cells excluded. The repertoire was sequenced with immunoSEQ multiplex PCR; TCRdb's copy has only in-frame clones and lacks some. The sample has 560,000 or so clones, around 96% seen once. Sequenced: naive CD8+ T cells sorted from blood. The receptor set was obtained from a woman in her 30s in good health.

The chain is built from TRBV29-1 and TRBJ1-2; D might be TRBD1 (6 bases). Trimming took off 7 bases at V and 6 bases at J, with 12 bases between the two ends. Germline V CDR1 and CDR2: SQVTM, ANQGSEA. CDR3 size: 11 residues. In nucleotides, the CDR3 is TGCAGCGCCACAGGGCAGCATGGCTACACCTTC. It specifies CSATGQHGYTF.

V usage is TRBV5-6 and J usage is TRBJ2-5; a weak D match, TRBD2 (6 bases). Germline lookup yields CDR1 SGHDT and CDR2 YYEEEE. This CDR3 has 16 amino acids. Trimming removed 0 bases from V and 5 bases from J, with 17 bases in between. This CDR3 is CASSLVPSESGETQYF. Here the CDR3 DNA reads TGTGCCAGCAGCTTGGTTCCTAGCGAAAGCGGGGAGACCCAGTACTTC. Variable domain in full (rest from reference TRBV5-6 and TRBJ2-5): DAGVTQSPTHLIKTRGQQVTLRCSPKSGHDTVSWYQQALGQGPQFIFQYYEEEERQRGNFPDRFSGHQFPNYSSELNVNALLLGDSALYLCASSLVPSESGETQYFGPGTRLLVL.

This chain uses TRBV27 with TRBJ2-7; 7 bases fit TRBD1. This CDR3 has 14 residues. The junction had 9 bases not matched to a gene; V was cut back by 6 bases and J by 4 bases. Germline CDR1 MNHEY, CDR2 SMNVEV (reference sequence). In DNA form, the CDR3 reads TGTGCCAGCAGCACCGGGACAGAGTATTACGAGCAGTACTTC. It translates to CASSTGTEYYEQYF.

The table lists this clone with a count of one. V usage is TRBV30 and J usage is TRBJ1-5; maybe TRBD1 (6 bases). Germline V CDR1 and CDR2: GTSNPN, SVGIG (reference sequence). The V end lost 0 bases, the J end lost 0 bases, and 12 bases lay between the germline ends. The CDR3 has 16 residues. The CDR3 bases are TGTGCCTGGAGTGTAGGGGGACCCTATAGCAATCAGCCCCAGCATTTT. Its protein is CAWSVGGPYSNQPQHF.

The V and J genes are TRBV19 and TRBJ2-7; 10 nucleotides match TRBD1. V gave up 4 bases and J gave up 1 base; unmatched junction bases: 4. Germline values: CDR1 LNHDA, CDR2 SQIVND (reference sequence). The CDR3 has 15 amino acids. This CDR3 is CASSTGQGGSYEQYF. CDR3 sequence (DNA): TGTGCCAGTAGTACCGGACAGGGGGGGTCCTACGAGCAGTACTTC.

The chain has TRBV15 and TRBJ2-1; 7 nucleotides align to TRBD2. Germline V gene lookup returns CDR1 LNHNV and CDR2 YYDKDF (reference sequence). The V segment lost 0 bases and the J segment 2 bases; nucleotides outside the gene matches: 1. CDR3 size: 15 residues. This chain's CDR3 is CATSREAGPYNEQFF. CDR3 bases: TGTGCCACCAGCAGAGAAGCGGGACCCTACAATGAGCAGTTCTTC.

The chain joins TRBV18 to TRBJ1-1; D is undetermined. Trimming pared 3 bases from V and 1 base from J, leaving 15 bases between. Germline lookup yields CDR1 KGHSH and CDR2 LQKENI. The CDR3 runs 16 residues. The CDR3 protein is CASSPNRGRGNTEAFF. In DNA, the CDR3 is TGTGCCAGCTCACCGAACAGAGGGAGAGGGAACACTGAAGCTTTCTTT.

This chain joins TRBV5-8 and TRBJ2-7; 10 bases agree with TRBD1. The CDR3 length is 15 residues. V was pared by 0 bases and J by 6 bases, with 6 bases of the junction left unmatched. Germline V lookup: CDR1 SGHTS, CDR2 YDEGEE. The CDR3 reads CASSLETGGSGEQYF. CDR3 DNA sequence: TGTGCCAGCAGCTTGGAGACAGGGGGCAGTGGCGAGCAGTACTTC.

The chain combines TRBV9 with TRBJ2-1; D unresolved. V was shortened by 2 bases and J by 6 bases, with 9 bases between the two germline ends. Germline assignment: CDR1 SGDLS and CDR2 YYNGEE. The CDR3 has 13 residues. The CDR3 coding sequence is TGTGCCAGCAGCGTCGCACTTCTCAATGAGCAGTTCTTC. Translation: CASSVALLNEQFF.

The genes are TRBV19 and TRBJ2-7; no firm D call. Germline V lookup: CDR1 LNHDA, CDR2 SQIVND (reference sequence). The CDR3 covers 11 residues. Trimming stripped 5 bases from V and 7 bases from J, with 9 bases between. CDR3 region: CASSLAGEQYF. Here the CDR3 DNA reads TGTGCCAGTAGTTTAGCAGGAGAGCAGTACTTC.

The chain is built from TRBV4-1 and TRBJ2-1; possible D gene TRBD2, 6 bases. CDR1 and CDR2 (germline): MGHRA, YSYEKL. The CDR3 contains 17 residues. Trimming stripped 0 bases from V and 7 bases from J, with 19 bases between. The CDR3 loop reads CASSQDVGGRLGNEQFF. The CDR3 DNA follows: TGCGCCAGCAGCCAAGATGTGGGAGGCCGGTTGGGGAATGAGCAGTTCTTC.

The gene calls are TRBV6-5 and TRBJ1-6; no definite D call. V was cut by 6 bases and J by 7 bases, with 13 bases left in between. The CDR3 extends over 14 amino acids. Germline-derived CDR1 and CDR2 are MNHEY and SVGAGI. The CDR3 reads CASSPTGRNSPLHF. CDR3 DNA: TGTGCCAGCAGCCCGACGGGTAGGAATTCACCCCTCCACTTT.

The CDR3 region is CASSQAGTRLYNEQFF. The CDR3 DNA sequence: TGTGCCAGCAGCCAAGCGGGGACTAGGCTCTACAATGAGCAGTTCTTC. The rearrangement joins TRBV27 to TRBJ2-1, with 8 bases lining up with TRBD2. V lost 6 bases and J lost 3; bases outside the gene matches: 10. CDR1 is MNHEY, CDR2 SMNVEV, per germline (reference sequence). The CDR3 consists of 16 residues.

The chain couples TRBV19 to TRBJ2-7, with TRBD2 as a possible D gene (6 bases). V gave up 5 bases and J gave up 6 bases, with 17 bases separating them. CDR3 length: 14 residues. The germline V gene encodes CDR1 LNHDA and CDR2 SQIVND (reference sequence). CDR3 nucleotides: TGTGCCAGTAGTCTCGGGAGTCTCGGGTTCGAGCAGTACTTC. Amino acids: CASSLGSLGFEQYF.

The sample holds a few counts of this clone. The chain couples TRBV5-4 to TRBJ2-7; 12 bases map to TRBD2. The germline CDR1 and CDR2 sequences are SGHNT and YYREEE (reference sequence). The J segment lost 2 bases and the V segment lost 2 bases, leaving 5 bases of the junction unmatched. The CDR3 spans 16 residues. The CDR3 sequence: CASSFPTSGSAYEQYF. The CDR3 DNA sequence: TGTGCCAGCAGCTTCCCGACTAGCGGGAGTGCCTACGAGCAGTACTTC.

The chain has TRBV27 and TRBJ2-7, with 7 bases lining up with TRBD2. V shed 8 bases and J 3 bases; nucleotides not matched to a gene: 4. The V gene's germline CDR1 is MNHEY and CDR2 SMNVEV (reference sequence). This CDR3 has 12 amino acids. The CDR3 loop is CASGGGIYEQYF. CDR3 nucleotides: TGTGCCAGCGGGGGGGGGATCTACGAGCAGTACTTC.

V and J are TRBV30 and TRBJ2-7, with D possibly being TRBD2 (5 bases). The CDR3 has 13 amino acids. Trimming removed 3 bases from V and 1 base from J, with 10 bases in between. Germline values: CDR1 GTSNPN, CDR2 SVGIG (reference sequence). The CDR3 loop reads CAWSTSRSYEQYF. As DNA, the CDR3 is TGTGCCTGGAGCACTAGTAGGTCCTACGAGCAGTACTTC.

The chain carries TRBV29-1 and TRBJ1-5; weak D call: TRBD1 (6 bases). Germline V gene lookup returns CDR1 SQVTM and CDR2 ANQGSEA. CDR3 size: 13 residues. The V and J ends lost 6 bases and 5 bases respectively, with 14 bases between them. The CDR3, as DNA: TGCAGCGTCCTCGGGGAGGGGGATCAGCCCCAGCATTTT. The encoded protein is CSVLGEGDQPQHF.

The gene calls are TRBV10-1 and TRBJ2-7; 9 nucleotides align to TRBD1. This CDR3 has 14 amino acids. Trimming took 6 bases from V and 1 from J; bases not matched to a gene: 4. CDR1 and CDR2 from the germline V gene are WNHNN and SYGVQD (reference sequence). The CDR3 DNA reads TGCGCCAGCAGCCCCGGGACAGGGTCCTACGAGCAGTACTTC. It is translated as CASSPGTGSYEQYF.

The genes are TRBV27 and TRBJ2-7; TRBD2 matches 11 bases. V shed 5 bases, J shed 2 bases, and the junction held 8 bases outside the gene matches. The CDR3 runs to 16 residues. CDR1 MNHEY and CDR2 SMNVEV come from the germline V gene (reference sequence). CDR3 loop: CASSGTTSGATYEQYF. CDR3 bases: TGTGCCAGCAGTGGGACGACTAGCGGGGCCACCTACGAGCAGTACTTC.

The chain employs TRBV29-1 and TRBJ2-7; the match to TRBD1 covers 7 bases. Germline V gives CDR1 SQVTM, CDR2 ANQGSEA. The CDR3 totals 15 residues. The V and J ends lost 6 bases and 7 bases, in that order; junction bases with no gene match: 18. DNA of the CDR3: TGCAGCGTGGAGATTAGGGACAGCCTCGGGAAGGAGCAGTACTTC. It encodes CSVEIRDSLGKEQYF.

As for this clone: The sample contains more than one DNA sequence encoding this CDR3. The rearrangement joins TRBV6-5 to TRBJ1-5; D remains ambiguous. V was pared by 0 bases and J by 5 bases, with 8 bases between. The CDR3 has 14 amino acids. Germline CDR1 MNHEY, CDR2 SVGAGI. The CDR3 DNA sequence: TGTGCCAGCAGTTACTCTGAAGGCGATCAGCCCCAGCATTTT. Translating gives CASSYSEGDQPQHF.

This clone came up a few times. The chain joins TRBV18 to TRBJ1-4; a weak D match, TRBD1 (5 bases). Deletions cut 3 bases from V and 4 bases from J, with 9 bases between. This CDR3 is built from 14 residues. CDR1 and CDR2 from the germline V gene are KGHSH and LQKENI. The CDR3 bases are TGTGCCAGCTCACCCGGTCAGGGTAATGAAAAACTGTTTTTT. The encoded protein is CASSPGQGNEKLFF.

The chain recombines TRBV27 with TRBJ2-3, with D hard to call. Germline values: CDR1 MNHEY, CDR2 SMNVEV (reference sequence). V was cut by 1 base and J by 6 bases, with 11 bases left in between. This CDR3 comprises 14 residues. This CDR3 reads CASSLFPGYDTQYF. The CDR3 DNA reads as TGTGCCAGCAGTTTATTTCCAGGTTACGATACGCAGTATTTT.

J is TRBJ2-1 and V is TRBV28; possible D gene TRBD2, 5 bases. CDR1 and CDR2 from the germline V gene are MDHEN and SYDVKM. The germline V and J ends were trimmed by 7 bases and 2 bases, with 15 bases remaining between them. This CDR3 comprises 15 residues. The CDR3 sequence is CASTPGGSPYNEQFF. The CDR3 DNA follows: TGTGCCAGCACCCCGGGCGGGTCCCCCTACAATGAGCAGTTCTTC.

The chain combines TRBV5-8 with TRBJ1-5, with 7 nucleotides matching TRBD1. Germline CDR1 reads SGHTS; CDR2 reads YDEGEE. The CDR3 spans 14 residues. After removal of 5 bases from V and 3 bases from J, the junction contained 5 bases not matched to a gene. The CDR3 DNA is TGTGCCAGCAGAGGAACAGGGGTCAATCAGCCCCAGCATTTT. Its translation: CASRGTGVNQPQHF.

The V call is TRBV7-9, the J call TRBJ2-5, with D perhaps matching TRBD1 (6 bases). Per the germline V gene, CDR1 is SEHNR and CDR2 is FQNEAQ (reference sequence). Deletions cut 7 bases from V and 5 bases from J, with 20 bases between. The length of the CDR3 is 15 residues. CDR3 sequence: CASTSMWQGIETQYF. DNA for the CDR3: TGTGCCAGCACCTCGATGTGGCAGGGGATTGAGACCCAGTACTTC.

A single count supports this clone. This chain connects TRBV5-4 to TRBJ1-1; possibly TRBD1 for D (6 bases). This CDR3 is 11 amino acids long. Germline lookup yields CDR1 SGHNT and CDR2 YYREEE (reference sequence). Trimming stripped 5 bases from V and 8 bases from J, with 10 bases between. The CDR3 nucleotides read TGTGCCAGCAGGGAGGGACAAGAAGCTTTCTTT. This codes for CASREGQEAFF.

This rearrangement joins TRBV19 to TRBJ1-1, with D unclear. The V end was cut by 3 bases, the J end by 4 bases, with 12 bases between. Germline V gene sequence: CDR1 LNHDA, CDR2 SQIVND (reference sequence). The CDR3 contains 14 residues. The CDR3 here is CASSMLEFSTEAFF. CDR3 nucleotide sequence: TGTGCCAGTAGTATGTTGGAATTTTCCACTGAAGCTTTCTTT.